This TCR beta chain was retrieved from a study of OX40 agonist ivuxolimab in advanced cancers. Across the study: Allowance was made for prior anti-PD-1, anti-PD-L1 or anti-CTLA-4 therapy, and 40% to 45% had some. Two cutaneous melanoma patients and one hepatocellular carcinoma patient, three in all, had partial responses.

This clone was recorded a few times. What it binds is not known. The V end was cut by 2 bases, the J end by 6 bases, with 16 bases between. Germline V gene lookup returns CDR1 SGHNT and CDR2 YENEEA. The CDR3 is 16 residues long. The data were produced by immunoSEQ multiplex PCR, yet TCRdb's version contains in-frame clones alone and is incomplete. The sample records tens of thousands of clones, 81% being singletons. Regarding the study as a whole: Antigen specificity was not determined for the expanded peripheral T cells.

The investigators sampled blood at baseline, at cycle 4 day 1, and at cycle 7 day 1. The material sequenced was CD4+ or CD8+ T cells sorted from blood, taken in a trial of the OX40 agonist ivuxolimab. This clonotype originated in an adult with an advanced solid tumor such as melanoma, head and neck, liver or kidney cancer. The chain uses TRBV11-3 and TRBJ2-2; D might be TRBD1 or TRBD2, each matching 6 bases. The CDR3 coding sequence is TGTGCCAGCAGCTTAAATGTGGGGGGCGGCCCCGGGGAGCTGTTTTTT. Its protein product is CASSLNVGGGPGELFF.